These 29 T cell receptor beta chains share one sample of origin, sequenced in a study of T cells in Graves' hyperthyroidism and ophthalmopathy. TCR beta CDR3 regions were amplified from RNA transcripts. First-round RT-PCR of the TCR CDR3 relied on the HTBI primer set. TCRdb reprocessed the multiplex PCR reads with MiXCR, giving one entry per CDR3 protein. The sample contains over 400,000 distinct CDR3 sequences, approximately 23% of which appear only once. Input material: blood. These receptors all stem from a woman aged 70-85 years with Graves' ophthalmopathy.

This clonotype was picked up a small number of times. The CDR3 DNA is TGCAGTGTTCTGACTCCGGGACAGGGATCCCTCTCCTACAATGAGCAGTTCTTC. Protein product: CSVLTPGQGSLSYNEQFF. V and J are TRBV20-1 and TRBJ2-1, with 9 nucleotides matching TRBD1. V shed 7 bases, J shed 0 bases, and the junction held 16 bases outside the gene matches. Germline V gene sequence: CDR1 DFQATT, CDR2 SNEGSKA (reference sequence). The CDR3 contains 18 residues.

V and J are TRBV12-3 or TRBV12-4 and TRBJ1-5, with 8 nucleotides matching TRBD1. The J segment lost 6 bases and the V segment lost 5 bases, leaving 3 bases of the junction unmatched. This CDR3 is built from 13 residues. CDR3 amino acids: CASSQGAGQPQHF. In DNA form, the CDR3 reads TGTGCCAGCAGTCAGGGGGCTGGTCAGCCCCAGCATTTT.

This clonotype was detected many times. The chain recombines TRBV12-3 or TRBV12-4 with TRBJ2-1; no reliable D call. The CDR3 contains 14 residues. Trimming removed 0 bases at V and 8 bases at J, with 11 bases between. The CDR3 here is CASSLAVIADEQFF. Here the CDR3 DNA reads TGTGCCAGCAGTTTAGCCGTGATAGCCGATGAGCAGTTCTTC.

The chain uses TRBV24-1 and TRBJ1-3; D gene uncertain. This CDR3 has 14 residues. Germline values: CDR1 KGHDR, CDR2 SFDVKD. Deletions cut 5 bases from V and 9 bases from J, with 16 bases between. This CDR3 is CATSANFVGSTIYF. CDR3 DNA: TGTGCCACCAGTGCCAATTTCGTCGGGAGCACCATATATTTT.

V gene TRBV19 combines with J gene TRBJ1-6; maybe TRBD1 (5 bases). There are 13 residues in the CDR3. V was trimmed by 5 bases and J by 14 bases, leaving 16 bases between them. Germline values: CDR1 LNHDA, CDR2 SQIVND (reference sequence). CDR3 loop: CASSWDAPGALHF. The CDR3 nucleotides are TGTGCCAGTAGTTGGGACGCCCCGGGGGCCCTCCACTTT.

The V call is TRBV19, the J call TRBJ1-3; D remains ambiguous. Trimming stripped 5 bases from V and 3 bases from J, with 5 bases between. The CDR3 runs to 12 residues. The germline gives CDR1 LNHDA, CDR2 SQIVND (reference sequence). The CDR3, as DNA: TGTGCCAGTAGTCCACGTGGAAACACCATATATTTT. It yields the protein CASSPRGNTIYF. Combining the CDR3 with reference TRBV19 and TRBJ1-3 gives the whole variable domain DGGITQSPKYLFRKEGQNVTLSCEQNLNHDAMYWYRQDPGQGLRLIYYSQIVNDFQKGDIAEGYSVSREKKESFPLTVTSAQKNPTAFYLCASSPRGNTIYFGEGSWLTVV.

This clonotype has only a few counts. This rearrangement joins TRBV12-3 or TRBV12-4 to TRBJ2-1; the match to TRBD2 covers 11 bases. Unmatched junction bases numbered 8, after V lost 7 bases and J lost 9 bases. The CDR3 has 14 residues. CDR3 amino acids: CASNRGLAVGEQFF. As DNA, the CDR3 is TGTGCCAGCAATCGGGGACTAGCGGTCGGTGAGCAGTTCTTC.

This rearrangement joins TRBV5-1 to TRBJ1-1, with TRBD1 as a possible D gene (5 bases). The V gene's germline CDR1 is SGHRS and CDR2 YFSETQ. V lost 2 bases and J 5 bases, leaving 16 bases between the germline ends. This CDR3 region has 15 residues. For the CDR3, the DNA is TGCGCCAGCAGCTTCCGACGGGGGGTAGGAACTGAAGCTTTCTTT. It specifies CASSFRRGVGTEAFF.

Comments on this clonotype: Since no conserved phenylalanine or tryptophan closes the CDR3, a read error is the likely cause. The chain uses TRBV27 and TRBJ2-7; D is undetermined. V gave up 2 bases and J gave up 0 bases, with 11 bases separating them. Germline V gene lookup returns CDR1 MNHEY and CDR2 SMNVEV (reference sequence). The CDR3 is 15 amino acids. The CDR3 coding sequence is TGTGCCAGCAGTTTACGGGCAGAGCTCTCCTACGAGCAGTACCTC. Protein: CASSLRAELSYEQYL.

In its sample, this clonotype was seen many times. V and J are TRBV27 and TRBJ2-6; D is ambiguous. From germline, CDR1 is MNHEY and CDR2 SMNVEV (reference sequence). The CDR3 is 18 residues long. Trimming left V 5 bases short and J 0 bases short, with 17 bases between. In DNA, the CDR3 is TGTGCCAGCAGTACACTATTACAGAGCTACTCTGGGGCCAACGTCCTGACTTTC. This gives the protein CASSTLLQSYSGANVLTF.

This clonotype has ten or more counts. The chain couples TRBV15 to TRBJ2-7; TRBD1 aligns across 7 bases. Germline-derived CDR1 and CDR2 are LNHNV and YYDKDF (reference sequence). With V trimmed by 5 bases and J by 1 base, 5 bases remained unmatched. This CDR3 is 14 amino acids long. The CDR3 bases are TGTGCCACCAGCGCCCGACAGGGATCCTACGAGCAGTACTTC. Its protein product is CATSARQGSYEQYF.

This chain links TRBV6-9 with TRBJ1-3; D unclear. The CDR3 length is 16 residues. The germline gives CDR1 MNHGY, CDR2 SVAAGI. V lost 3 bases to trimming and J lost 0 bases, with 12 bases between them. CDR3 coding DNA: TGTGCCAGCAGTTACCCGGACGACCTCTCTGGAAACACCATATATTTT. Residues: CASSYPDDLSGNTIYF.

The chain combines TRBV25-1 with TRBJ1-1; D is uncertain. Germline CDR1 MGHDK, CDR2 SYGVNS. V lost 7 bases and J 4 bases, leaving 16 bases between the germline ends. The CDR3 is 14 amino acids. CDR3 nucleotides: TGTGCCAGCAAAGAATCGGGATTGGGCACTGAAGCTTTCTTT. This sequence encodes CASKESGLGTEAFF.

This clonotype was seen a few times. The J gene is TRBJ2-5, the V gene TRBV15, with 8 bases lining up with TRBD2. The germline gives CDR1 LNHNV, CDR2 YYDKDF (reference sequence). This CDR3 spans 18 amino acids. The trim removed 0 bases at V and 1 base at J, leaving 10 bases unmatched. The CDR3 DNA is TGTGCCACCAGCAGAGATTTGAGCGGGAGCTCCCTCCAAGAGACCCAGTACTTC. Its translation is CATSRDLSGSSLQETQYF.

The rearrangement links TRBV7-2 to TRBJ2-7, with a weak D call TRBD2 (5 bases). Germline V gene lookup returns CDR1 SGHTA and CDR2 FQGNSA. The CDR3 has 15 amino acids. With 0 bases removed from V and 7 bases from J, the gap between germline ends came to 16 bases. For the CDR3, the DNA is TGTGCCAGCAGCTTAGCGGCGGGTGCCCCCCGGGAGCAGTACTTC. Protein product: CASSLAAGAPREQYF.

This clonotype was seen ten or more times. The CDR3 DNA is TGTGCCAGCAGTCCCTGGGGGCGACCACAAGAGACCCAGTACTTC. Its protein product is CASSPWGRPQETQYF. V usage is TRBV7-2 and J usage is TRBJ2-5; D possibly corresponds to TRBD1 (6 bases). The CDR3 consists of 15 residues. The V gene lost 6 bases and the J gene lost 2 bases, with 16 bases spanning the gap. Looked up from germline, CDR1 is SGHTA and CDR2 is FQGNSA.

This clonotype came up a few times. V and J are TRBV5-1 and TRBJ2-5; possibly TRBD2 for D (6 bases). The V end was cut by 5 bases, the J end by 4 bases, with 12 bases between. The CDR3 extends over 13 amino acids. The germline V gene has CDR1 SGHRS and CDR2 YFSETQ. The CDR3 sequence: CASRPGGIETQYF. In DNA form, the CDR3 reads TGCGCCAGCAGGCCCGGCGGGATAGAGACCCAGTACTTC.

This clonotype appeared many times. V is TRBV15 and J is TRBJ1-1; 8 bases match TRBD1. Germline values: CDR1 LNHNV, CDR2 YYDKDF (reference sequence). The J segment lost 0 bases and the V segment lost 3 bases, leaving 3 bases of the junction unmatched. The CDR3 has 15 amino acids. CDR3 sequence (DNA): TGTGCCACCAGCAGGGACAGGGTAATGAACACTGAAGCTTTCTTT. Translation: CATSRDRVMNTEAFF.

This clonotype was detected ten times or more. V is TRBV11-2 and J is TRBJ2-3, with D perhaps matching TRBD2 (6 bases). Trimming took 0 bases from V and 8 from J, leaving 15 bases between them. There are 15 residues in the CDR3. CDR1 is SGHAT, CDR2 FQNNGV, per germline. CDR3 in amino acids: CASSLETWERATQYF. The CDR3 nucleotides read TGTGCCAGCAGCTTAGAGACGTGGGAGCGGGCTACGCAGTATTTT.

This clonotype was seen ten or more times. V is TRBV2 and J is TRBJ2-2, with D possibly TRBD2 on 6 matching bases. CDR3 size: 14 residues. The germline V gene has CDR1 SNHLY and CDR2 FYNNEI. V was trimmed by 4 bases and J by 5 bases, leaving 11 bases between them. The CDR3 DNA sequence: TGTGCCAGCAGTGTGGTAGCGGTAACCGGGGAGCTGTTTTTT. Translating it yields CASSVVAVTGELFF.

This clonotype has just a few counts. The chain carries TRBV28 and TRBJ2-2; unclear D gene. Germline CDR1 MDHEN, CDR2 SYDVKM. The CDR3 has 14 amino acids. Trimming cost V 3 bases and J 3 bases, with 8 bases left between them. CDR3 loop: CASSFDRYTGELFF. DNA for the CDR3: TGTGCCAGCAGTTTTGATAGATACACCGGGGAGCTGTTTTTT.

This clonotype was detected many times. The J gene is TRBJ2-7, the V gene TRBV10-3; 8 nucleotides match TRBD1. With V trimmed by 6 bases and J by 6 bases, 7 bases remained unmatched. The CDR3 is made up of 13 amino acids. Germline lookup yields CDR1 ENHRY and CDR2 SYGVKD. DNA of the CDR3: TGTGCCATCAGCCAGGAAACAGGGGGCGAGCAGTACTTC. The encoded protein is CAISQETGGEQYF.

The genes are TRBV7-2 and TRBJ1-6; D not resolved. This CDR3 has 17 amino acids. Germline CDR1 reads SGHTA; CDR2 reads FQGNSA. V lost 1 base to trimming and J lost 2 bases, with 12 bases between them. CDR3 nucleotide sequence: TGTGCCAGCAGCTTAGAGACACGAAGCCCCTATAATTCACCCCTCCACTTT. It yields the protein CASSLETRSPYNSPLHF.

This clonotype was counted between two and nine times. This rearrangement joins TRBV18 to TRBJ2-3, with 7 bases aligning to TRBD1. Per the germline V gene, CDR1 is KGHSH and CDR2 is LQKENI. The CDR3 totals 14 residues. The V segment lost 6 bases and the J segment 4 bases; nucleotides outside the gene matches: 7. CDR3 protein: CASSQDRFPDTQYF. As DNA, the CDR3 is TGTGCCAGCTCGCAGGACAGGTTCCCAGATACGCAGTATTTT.

The chain carries TRBV20-1 and TRBJ2-3; D is possibly TRBD2 (5 bases). The CDR3 is 15 residues long. Germline V lookup: CDR1 DFQATT, CDR2 SNEGSKA (reference sequence). Trimming pared 4 bases from V and 4 bases from J, leaving 18 bases between. CDR3 nucleotide sequence: TGCAGTGCTAAGCCCCTAAATCGTAGCGCAGATACGCAGTATTTT. Translating it yields CSAKPLNRSADTQYF.

In the case of this clonotype: With a much larger clone just one base away, this may be a read error. V and J are TRBV20-1 and TRBJ1-1; D is uncertain. CDR1 DFQATT and CDR2 SNEGSKA come from the germline V gene (reference sequence). The CDR3 consists of 13 residues. CDR3 nucleotides: TGCGGTGCTGAGGGAGAAGTGGCCACTGAAGCTTTCTTT. Residues: CGAEGEVATEAFF.

Ten or more counts support this clonotype. The chain combines TRBV11-2 with TRBJ1-1; D is unresolved. The CDR3 is made up of 13 amino acids. Per the germline V gene, CDR1 is SGHAT and CDR2 is FQNNGV. V was clipped by 2 bases and J by 5 bases, with 9 bases between them. As DNA, the CDR3 is TGTGCCAGCAGCTTATCGAGAGGGACTGAAGCTTTCTTT. Its translation is CASSLSRGTEAFF. Drawing the rest from reference TRBV11-2 and TRBJ1-1, the complete variable domain is EAGVAQSPRYKIIEKRQSVAFWCNPISGHATLYWYQQILGQGPKLLIQFQNNGVVDDSQLPKDRFSAERLKGVDSTLKIQPAKLEDSAVYLCASSLSRGTEAFFGQGTRLTVV.

This clonotype was found many times. The chain carries TRBV12-3 or TRBV12-4 and TRBJ1-1; possibly TRBD1 for D (6 bases). Trimming took 6 bases from V and 2 from J, leaving 13 bases between them. This CDR3 region has 14 residues. In nucleotides, the CDR3 is TGTGCCAGCAGCCGGGACACCCCTAACACTGAAGCTTTCTTT. This sequence encodes CASSRDTPNTEAFF.

This clonotype was counted ten times or more. This CDR3 reads CATSDHHEGTEAFF. CDR3 DNA: TGTGCCACCAGTGATCATCACGAGGGCACTGAAGCTTTCTTT. The chain uses TRBV24-1 and TRBJ1-1; D remains unclear. The CDR3 is 14 amino acids. Germline V gene sequence: CDR1 KGHDR, CDR2 SFDVKD. V lost 3 bases and J 4 bases, leaving 11 bases between the germline ends.